This T cell receptor beta chain was found in a study of T cell clonality in common variable immunodeficiency. V lost 4 bases and J 3 bases, leaving 13 bases between the germline ends. This CDR3 is built from 14 residues. Findings of the study overall: Compared with healthy controls, CVID subjects showed increased TCRbeta clonality, mostly in about a third.

Clones were read by immunoSEQ multiplex PCR, and TCRdb kept only the in-frame ones, dropping some. This repertoire holds roughly 34,000 clones, and none appear only once. This clone was found many times. The antigen is undetermined. The read ends 3 residues early relative to the CDR3; the germline J gene fills the gap. The chain combines TRBV12-3 or TRBV12-4 with TRBJ2-7, with D tentatively TRBD2 (6 bases). The sample was peripheral blood mononuclear cells. The TCR sequence derives from a person aged 18 to 69 in good health. CDR3 region: CASSSLGLLYEQYF. The covered CDR3 bases are TGTGCCAGCAGTTCATTGGGACTCCTCTACGAG.